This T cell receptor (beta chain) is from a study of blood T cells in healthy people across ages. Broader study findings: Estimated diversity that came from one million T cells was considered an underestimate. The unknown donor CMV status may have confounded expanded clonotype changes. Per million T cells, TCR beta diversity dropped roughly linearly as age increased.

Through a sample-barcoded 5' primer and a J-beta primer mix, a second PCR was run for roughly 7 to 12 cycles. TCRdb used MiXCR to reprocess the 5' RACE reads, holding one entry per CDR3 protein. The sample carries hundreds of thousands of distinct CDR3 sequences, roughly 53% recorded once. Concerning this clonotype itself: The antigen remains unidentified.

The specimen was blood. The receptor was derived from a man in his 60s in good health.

The CDR3 is CASSPNRQGANEKLFF. DNA for the CDR3: TGTGCCAGCAGCCCCAACCGACAGGGGGCCAATGAAAAACTGTTTTTT. The chain uses TRBV7-2 and TRBJ1-4; TRBD1 matches at 10 bases. The V and J ends lost 5 bases and 5 bases, in that order; junction bases with no gene match: 8. Per the germline V gene, CDR1 is SGHTA and CDR2 is FQGNSA. The CDR3 is made up of 16 amino acids.